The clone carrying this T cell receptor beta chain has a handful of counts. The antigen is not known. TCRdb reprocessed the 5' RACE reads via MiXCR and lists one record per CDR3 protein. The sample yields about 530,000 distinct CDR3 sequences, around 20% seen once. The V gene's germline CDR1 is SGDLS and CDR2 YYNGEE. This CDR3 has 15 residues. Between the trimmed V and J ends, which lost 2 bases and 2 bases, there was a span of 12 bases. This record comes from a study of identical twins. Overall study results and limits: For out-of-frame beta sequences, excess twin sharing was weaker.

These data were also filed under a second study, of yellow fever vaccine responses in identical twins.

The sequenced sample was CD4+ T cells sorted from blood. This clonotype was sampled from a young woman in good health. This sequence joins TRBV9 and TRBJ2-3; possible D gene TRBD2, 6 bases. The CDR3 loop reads CASSVLAEFTDTQYF. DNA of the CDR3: TGTGCCAGCAGCGTCTTAGCGGAGTTCACAGATACGCAGTATTTT.